The next 13 T cell receptor beta chains were all read from a single sample in a study of cytotoxic CD8 clonotypes in ibrutinib-treated CLL (dated by TCRdb to the early 2020s). The intended sense of this specimen's time point label: roughly 2 years on ibrutinib. The library was produced with the immunoSEQ multiplex PCR assay. As stored in TCRdb, this immuneACCESS dataset retains in-frame rearrangements with V and J assigned. A fraction of the clones does not appear; measured against another copy, unresolved V genes explain less than half of the discrepancy, and the remainder lacks a known reason. The sample data list approximately 60,000 clones, and around 60% of these were observed just once. The ten largest clones represent about 20% of the sample. Here the sequenced sample was PBMCs, taken after 24 months of ibrutinib treatment. The receptor source for this set is a human donor with chronic lymphocytic leukemia.

The rearrangement links TRBV6-6 to TRBJ2-7; D is unresolved. With 3 bases removed from V and 1 base from J, the gap between germline ends came to 4 bases. This CDR3 comprises 12 residues. Germline V gives CDR1 MNHNY, CDR2 SVGAGI (reference sequence). DNA for the CDR3: TGTGCCAGCAGTTATACTTCCTACGAGCAGTACTTC. Its translation: CASSYTSYEQYF.

This chain connects TRBV15 to TRBJ1-1, with no clear D. V lost 3 bases, J lost 0 bases, and 8 bases lay in between. The CDR3 runs to 14 residues. Germline V gene data show CDR1 as LNHNV and CDR2 as YYDKDF (reference sequence). The CDR3 region has the DNA TGTGCCACCAGCAGGAGGGAGATGAACACTGAAGCTTTCTTT. Its translation is CATSRREMNTEAFF.

The CDR3 DNA reads as TGCGCCAGCAGAGTAGGGGCCGCCTCCGAGCAGTACTTC. As protein: CASRVGAASEQYF. V usage is TRBV5-1 and J usage is TRBJ2-7; D might be TRBD1 (5 bases). There are 13 residues in the CDR3. Germline V gene data show CDR1 as SGHRS and CDR2 as YFSETQ. The V end was cut by 5 bases, the J end by 6 bases, with 15 bases between.

The J gene is TRBJ2-3, the V gene TRBV7-2, with 10 positions matching TRBD2. This CDR3 spans 18 amino acids. The J segment lost 2 bases and the V segment lost 1 base, leaving 9 bases of the junction unmatched. Germline V CDR1 and CDR2: SGHTA, FQGNSA. This chain's CDR3 is CASSLVAGGSAPTDTQYF. DNA of the CDR3: TGTGCCAGCAGCTTAGTAGCGGGAGGATCGGCCCCCACAGATACGCAGTATTTT.

This clone was detected many times. The chain uses TRBV28 and TRBJ1-2, with D possibly TRBD1 on 6 matching bases. The V and J ends lost 2 bases and 0 bases respectively, with 13 bases between them. CDR1 and CDR2 (germline): MDHEN, SYDVKM. CDR3 length: 16 residues. The DNA of the CDR3 is TGTGCCAGCAGTTTAACGGCCAGGGGATCTAACTATGGCTACACCTTC. This translates into CASSLTARGSNYGYTF.

V and J are TRBV11-2 and TRBJ1-2; D uncertain. V lost 1 base and J 1 base, leaving 7 bases between the germline ends. Germline lookup yields CDR1 SGHAT and CDR2 FQNNGV. The CDR3 totals 14 residues. Here the CDR3 reads CASSLGEVNYGYTF. CDR3 sequence (DNA): TGTGCCAGCAGCTTAGGCGAGGTTAACTATGGCTACACCTTC.

This sequence joins TRBV19 and TRBJ2-1; TRBD2 matches 7 bases. This CDR3 is built from 15 residues. The germline gives CDR1 LNHDA, CDR2 SQIVND (reference sequence). V trimming: 8 bases; J trimming: 10 bases; junction bases outside the gene matches: 17. The CDR3 DNA sequence: TGTGCCAGTCGCCAAAACGGGGACTACCGTGGCGAGCAGTTCTTC. Encoded protein: CASRQNGDYRGEQFF.

V is TRBV5-1 and J is TRBJ1-6, with D perhaps TRBD1 (6 bases). V dropped 4 bases and J dropped 6 bases, with 14 bases sitting between them. CDR1 SGHRS and CDR2 YFSETQ come from the germline V gene. This CDR3 contains 15 residues. CDR3 DNA: TGCGCCAGCAGCATAGGACAGAGGGGTAATTCACCCCTCCACTTT. Translation: CASSIGQRGNSPLHF.

Sample share makes this clone medium-sized (0.01 to 0.1%). The rearrangement joins TRBV29-1 to TRBJ2-1; D is unclear. V was clipped by 5 bases and J by 7 bases, with 12 bases between them. The CDR3 has 12 amino acids. CDR1 SQVTM and CDR2 ANQGSEA come from the germline V gene. DNA for the CDR3: TGCAGCGTTTCGGGCTTATCGAATGAGCAGTTCTTC. Its protein product is CSVSGLSNEQFF.

V usage is TRBV28 and J usage is TRBJ2-7; D not certain. V was cut by 7 bases and J by 5 bases, with 9 bases left in between. The CDR3 covers 11 residues. Germline loops: CDR1 MDHEN, CDR2 SYDVKM. The CDR3 loop is CASKAPHEQYF. CDR3 bases: TGTGCCAGCAAGGCCCCTCACGAGCAGTACTTC.

The chain uses TRBV6-5 and TRBJ2-3; 8 nucleotides align to TRBD2. The CDR3 runs 15 residues. Losses at the gene ends were 6 bases for V and 1 base for J; bases not matched to a gene: 6. CDR1 is MNHEY and CDR2 is SVGAGI in the germline V gene. This CDR3 reads CASSTTGGGTDTQYF. The DNA for the CDR3 is TGTGCCAGCAGCACCACGGGAGGGGGCACAGATACGCAGTATTTT.

CDR3 loop: CASSLEGLGFGNTIYF. CDR3 in DNA: TGCGCCAGCAGCTTGGAAGGGTTGGGATTTGGAAACACCATATATTTT. The chain recombines TRBV5-1 with TRBJ1-3; no definite D call. Between the trimmed V and J ends, which lost 0 bases and 3 bases, there was a span of 13 bases. Germline V CDR1 and CDR2: SGHRS, YFSETQ. There are 16 residues in the CDR3. Complete variable domain (other parts from reference TRBV5-1 and TRBJ1-3): KAGVTQTPRYLIKTRGQQVTLSCSPISGHRSVSWYQQTPGQGLQFLFEYFSETQRNKGNFPGRFSGRQFSNSRSEMNVSTLELGDSALYLCASSLEGLGFGNTIYFGEGSWLTVV.

This clone has a handful of counts. V gene TRBV19 combines with J gene TRBJ2-1, with TRBD2 as a possible D gene (5 bases). The CDR3 is 13 residues long. The V gene lost 5 bases and the J gene lost 2 bases, with 7 bases spanning the gap. Germline V CDR1 and CDR2: LNHDA, SQIVND (reference sequence). The CDR3 spells CASSPGAYNEQFF. The CDR3 DNA sequence: TGTGCCAGTAGTCCCGGGGCCTACAATGAGCAGTTCTTC. Combining the CDR3 with reference TRBV19 and TRBJ2-1 gives the whole variable domain DGGITQSPKYLFRKEGQNVTLSCEQNLNHDAMYWYRQDPGQGLRLIYYSQIVNDFQKGDIAEGYSVSREKKESFPLTVTSAQKNPTAFYLCASSPGAYNEQFFGPGTRLTVL.